A selection of T cell receptor beta chains follows, all from one sample in a study of PD-1 blockade in classical Hodgkin lymphoma. Profiled with immunoSEQ multiplex PCR; TCRdb holds only in-frame clones, not every one. This repertoire shows approximately 8,200 clones, 80% to 85% found once; its top ten account for 9.5% to 13%. The sample in question was CD4+ T cells from blood, obtained at baseline. The receptor set was obtained from a human donor with classical Hodgkin lymphoma. The CDR3 runs from the conserved cysteine through the conserved F or W. D genes are given only for firm matches. Size is stated for part of the rows, as once, few or many counts, or as a class when the clone is expanded.

>-|TRBV6-5|TRBJ2-3|once
CASRTGLDTQYF
TGTGCCAGCAGAACAGGGTTAGATACGCAGTATTTT
>TRBD1|TRBV6-6|TRBJ2-3|-
CASSFGTGIHTDTQYF
TGTGCCAGCAGTTTTGGGACAGGGATCCACACAGATACGCAGTATTTT
>-|TRBV7-9|TRBJ2-1|-
CASSLMGLGSNSYNEQFF
TGTGCCAGCAGCTTAATGGGTTTGGGGTCAAACTCCTACAATGAGCAGTTCTTC
>-|TRBV28|TRBJ2-7|once
CASSSPPSGEQYF
TGTGCCAGCAGTTCTCCCCCCAGCGGCGAGCAGTACTTC
>-|TRBV10-3|TRBJ2-1|few
CAISSGQTFEQFF
TGTGCCATCAGTTCAGGGCAGACCTTTGAGCAGTTCTTC
>TRBD2|TRBV2|TRBJ2-2|-
CASTGAGGVGELFF
TGTGCCAGCACGGGGGCGGGAGGGGTCGGGGAGCTGTTTTTT
>TRBD2|TRBV9|TRBJ2-1|-
CASSVGSGRADNEQFF
TGTGCCAGCAGCGTAGGGAGCGGGAGGGCGGACAATGAGCAGTTCTTC
>TRBD1|TRBV6-5|TRBJ1-4|-
CASSPDRVSEKLFF
TGTGCCAGCAGCCCCGACAGGGTCTCTGAAAAACTGTTTTTT
>-|TRBV19|TRBJ2-2|-
CASSMPSFPGELFF
TGTGCCAGTAGTATGCCCTCTTTCCCCGGGGAGCTGTTTTTT
>-|TRBV6-1|TRBJ2-7|-
CASRRTNGDAYEQYF
TGTGCCAGCAGAAGGACTAATGGGGACGCTTACGAGCAGTACTTC
>-|TRBV2|TRBJ2-6|-
CASSETLSGSGANVLTF
TGTGCCAGCAGTGAAACACTTTCAGGCTCTGGGGCCAACGTCCTGACTTTC
>-|TRBV9|TRBJ1-1|-
CASSVDPAPNTEAFF
TGTGCCAGCAGCGTAGACCCAGCGCCGAACACTGAAGCTTTCTTT
>TRBD1|TRBV7-6|TRBJ2-3|-
CASSRGQGRSSTDTQYF
TGTGCCAGCAGCCGGGGACAGGGACGATCTAGCACAGATACGCAGTATTTT
>TRBD2|TRBV7-9|TRBJ2-7|-
CASIRTSGPYEQYF
TGTGCCAGCATCAGGACTAGCGGACCCTACGAGCAGTACTTC
>-|TRBV7-9|TRBJ2-1|-
CASSLRYNEQFF
TGTGCCAGCAGCCTAAGATACAATGAGCAGTTCTTC
>-|TRBV19|TRBJ2-2|-
CASSRTGTSNTGELFF
TGTGCCAGTAGTAGGACCGGGACCTCGAACACCGGGGAGCTGTTTTTT
>-|TRBV27|TRBJ2-7|-
CASSLGRQYEQYF
TGTGCCAGCAGTTTGGGACGGCAGTACGAGCAGTACTTC
>-|TRBV4-2|TRBJ1-5|-
CASSQDGGINQPQHF
TGTGCCAGCAGCCAAGATGGTGGGATCAATCAGCCCCAGCATTTT
>TRBD1|TRBV6-6|TRBJ2-7|-
CASSKRTGKTYEQYF
TGTGCCAGCAGTAAACGGACAGGAAAGACCTACGAGCAGTACTTC
>-|TRBV28|TRBJ1-2|-
CASSLQGRGYTF
TGTGCCAGCAGTTTACAGGGGCGAGGCTACACCTTC
>-|TRBV27|TRBJ2-1|-
CASSDEVIASYNEQFF
TGTGCCAGCAGTGACGAGGTTATCGCGTCCTACAATGAGCAGTTCTTC
>-|TRBV7-9|TRBJ1-2|once
CASSLGDSGGYTF
TGTGCCAGCAGCTTAGGGGATTCCGGGGGCTACACCTTC
>TRBD1|TRBV5-6|TRBJ1-4|few
CASSRDSDEKLFF
TGTGCCAGCAGCCGGGACAGCGACGAAAAACTGTTTTTT
>TRBD2|TRBV5-1|TRBJ2-7|-
CASSLVAGGVGEQYF
TGCGCCAGCAGCTTAGTGGCGGGGGGGGTTGGAGAGCAGTACTTC
>TRBD1|TRBV4-1|TRBJ1-1|-
CASSQLRTGNTEAFF
TGCGCCAGCAGTCAACTCAGGACAGGGAACACTGAAGCTTTCTTT
>-|TRBV5-1|TRBJ2-5|-
CASSFLAGEETQYF
TGCGCCAGCAGCTTCCTGGCCGGAGAAGAGACCCAGTACTTC
>TRBD2|TRBV5-1|TRBJ2-1|once
CASSLALADNEQFF
TGCGCCAGCAGCTTGGCACTAGCGGACAATGAGCAGTTCTTC
>-|TRBV6-1|TRBJ2-3|-
CASARVTTDTQYF
TGTGCCAGCGCCAGAGTTACCACAGATACGCAGTATTTT
>-|TRBV29-1|TRBJ2-3|-
CSVETDTQYF
TGCAGCGTTGAGACAGATACGCAGTATTTT
>-|TRBV5-1|TRBJ2-2|-
CASTRDGGTGELFF
TGCGCCAGCACCAGGGACGGCGGCACCGGGGAGCTGTTTTTT
>-|TRBV6-1|TRBJ2-7|-
CASSESVSLYEQYF
TGTGCCAGCAGTGAGTCAGTGTCCCTTTACGAGCAGTACTTC
>TRBD1|TRBV18|TRBJ1-1|-
CASSRQGDGEAFF
TGTGCCAGCTCAAGACAGGGGGATGGTGAAGCTTTCTTT
>TRBD2|TRBV27|TRBJ2-7|-
CATRRREGLEQYF
TGTGCCACCCGAAGGCGGGAGGGCCTGGAGCAGTACTTC
>TRBD1|TRBV28|TRBJ1-5|-
CASRLQGVNQPQHF
TGTGCCAGCCGGTTACAGGGGGTTAATCAGCCCCAGCATTTT
>TRBD1|TRBV7-1|TRBJ1-2|once
CASSQSTGGGYTF
TGTGCCAGCAGCCAAAGCACAGGGGGCGGCTACACCTTC
>-|TRBV7-7|TRBJ1-5|-
CASSLGRSNQPQHF
TGTGCTAGCAGCTTAGGACGGAGCAATCAGCCCCAGCATTTT
>-|TRBV29-1|TRBJ2-7|-
CSVGESTYEQYF
TGCAGCGTTGGGGAATCGACCTACGAGCAGTACTTC
>TRBD1|TRBV5-1|TRBJ1-1|-
CASSKTGGGFEAFF
TGCGCCAGCAGTAAGACAGGGGGAGGTTTTGAAGCTTTCTTT
>-|TRBV25-1|TRBJ2-7|-
CASSDRTELGLYF
TGTGCCAGCAGTGACCGGACCGAGTTGGGGCTGTACTTC
>TRBD2|TRBV27|TRBJ2-3|once
CASSPTSGKRTDTQYF
TGTGCCAGCAGTCCAACTAGCGGGAAGCGCACAGATACGCAGTATTTT
>-|TRBV18|TRBJ2-5|-
CASSPSTIQETQYF
TGTGCCAGCTCACCCTCGACCATACAAGAGACCCAGTACTTC
>-|TRBV29-1|TRBJ1-4|-
CSAITGNPNEKLFF
TGCAGCGCAATTACGGGTAACCCTAATGAAAAACTGTTTTTT
>TRBD2|TRBV7-9|TRBJ2-1|-
CASSRSGGLAGNNEQFF
TGTGCCAGCAGCCGATCAGGGGGACTAGCGGGGAACAATGAGCAGTTCTTC
>-|TRBV19|TRBJ2-3|-
CASNTGGRTTDTQYF
TGTGCCAGTAATACAGGAGGAAGAACCACAGATACGCAGTATTTT
>-|TRBV7-2|TRBJ2-5|-
CASSRTPGNHQETQYF
TGTGCCAGCAGCCGAACGCCCGGGAACCATCAAGAGACCCAGTACTTC
>-|TRBV2|TRBJ2-4|-
CASKGGNIQYF
TGTGCCAGCAAAGGGGGAAACATTCAGTACTTC
>-|TRBV6-5|TRBJ2-7|-
CASSYSTLGASFEQYF
TGTGCCAGCAGTTACTCGACTCTGGGGGCGTCCTTCGAGCAGTACTTC
>-|TRBV21-1|TRBJ2-1|few
CASSKRGLAGEVEQFF
TGTGCCAGCAGCAAACGGGGACTAGCGGGAGAGGTTGAGCAGTTCTTC
>-|TRBV5-1|TRBJ2-7|-
CASSSLKTVPGEQYF
TGCGCCAGCAGCTCCCTAAAGACGGTTCCGGGGGAGCAGTACTTC
>-|TRBV14|TRBJ2-7|-
CASSQVGLPYEQYF
TGTGCCAGCAGCCAAGTGGGACTCCCCTACGAGCAGTACTTC
>TRBD2|TRBV7-9|TRBJ2-2|-
CASSPRRGLATGELFF
TGTGCCAGCAGCCCGCGGAGGGGACTAGCGACCGGGGAGCTGTTTTTT
>-|TRBV7-9|TRBJ1-1|few
CASSLSQGTEAFF
TGTGCCAGCAGCTTATCACAGGGTACTGAAGCTTTCTTT
>TRBD2|TRBV5-1|TRBJ2-3|-
CASSWGTSGRTDTQYF
TGCGCCAGCAGCTGGGGTACTAGCGGGAGAACAGATACGCAGTATTTT